This T cell receptor beta chain was sequenced for a study of T-cell reconstitution after alpha-beta-depleted transplantation in children. This clonotype came up many times. The antigen remains undetermined. Study results and caveats: There were some patients whose high TCRbeta diversity at day 60 came from surviving recipient T cells and thymic progenitors. Approximately two months post-transplant, alpha-beta T cells reportedly originated from several hundred expanded graft clones. T cells produced anew were the main source of T-cell counts and diversity one year after transplant.

This CDR3 spans 13 amino acids. Trimming took 10 bases from V and 3 from J, leaving 14 bases between them. CDR1 MDHEN and CDR2 SYDVKM come from the germline V gene. A library of TCRbeta sequences, prepared with unique molecular identifiers, was generated. TCRdb independently ran MiXCR on the PCR reads; one entry per CDR3 protein. The sample yields around 580,000 distinct CDR3 sequences, about 21% seen once. The clonotype was recovered from a boy under three years old who had a stem cell transplant for acute myeloid leukemia, so the T cells may come from the graft donor. The sequencing here drew on PBMCs, mostly from graft donor cells, taken 360 days after TCRalphabeta/CD19-depleted stem cell transplant. The chain carries TRBV28 and TRBJ2-3; D is unclear. This CDR3 reads CAIKDSHTDTQYF. CDR3 coding DNA: TGTGCCATCAAGGATTCGCATACAGATACGCAGTATTTT.